A selection of T cell receptor beta chains follows, all from one sample in a study of T-cell memory formation after mild COVID-19. TCRdb processed the 5' RACE reads anew with MiXCR; each CDR3 protein has one entry. The sample lists 70,000 to 100,000 distinct CDR3 sequences, about 13% occurring once. The sample was PBMCs or a T cell subset sorted from them (not recorded which). These receptors all come from an adult woman who had mild COVID-19 (a few samples of this study predate the infection). Cell type and time point are not known. Each CDR3 is given with its conserved first and last residue. A D gene is named only where the DNA matches it firmly. Where a row states a size, it is once, few, many or the class of an expanded clone; other rows omit it.

size: -
D: TRBD1
V: TRBV7-9
J: TRBJ2-5
DNA: TGTGCCAGCAGCTTACCCCACTACGACAGGGATTGGAAGACACAGTACTTC
CDR3: CASSLPHYDRDWKTQYF

size: -
D: -
V: TRBV4-1
J: TRBJ1-1
DNA: TGCGCCAGCAGCCAAGTGATGTCGAAAGCCAACACTGAAGCTTTCTTT
CDR3: CASSQVMSKANTEAFF

size: -
D: -
V: TRBV20-1
J: TRBJ1-1
DNA: TGCAGTGCTAGATGGGCCAACACTGAAGCTTTCTTT
CDR3: CSARWANTEAFF

size: -
D: -
V: TRBV12-3/TRBV12-4
J: TRBJ2-3
DNA: TGTGCCACCCTGGGGGTAGGCACAGATACGCAGTATTTT
CDR3: CATLGVGTDTQYF

size: -
D: TRBD2
V: TRBV7-8
J: TRBJ2-7
DNA: TGTGCCAGCAGCTTGGTCGCTAGCGGTGGGGAGCCCTCCTACGAGCAGTACTTC
CDR3: CASSLVASGGEPSYEQYF

size: few
D: TRBD2
V: TRBV10-2
J: TRBJ2-3
DNA: TGCGCCACCGCCCCCGGGACTACCTCGTTTTTCACAGATACGCAGTATTTT
CDR3: CATAPGTTSFFTDTQYF

size: -
D: TRBD1
V: TRBV7-9
J: TRBJ1-2
DNA: TGTGCCAGCAGCATGGGACAGGGAGTTTTAGGCTATGGCTACACCTTC
CDR3: CASSMGQGVLGYGYTF

size: -
D: TRBD1
V: TRBV7-9
J: TRBJ1-1
DNA: TGTGCCAGCAGCGTAGACAGGGGCCACACTGAAGCTTTCTTT
CDR3: CASSVDRGHTEAFF

size: few
D: -
V: TRBV5-1
J: TRBJ2-7
DNA: TGCGCCAGCAGCTTGAGTCAGGGGAGCTCCTACGAGCAGTACTTC
CDR3: CASSLSQGSSYEQYF

size: many
D: -
V: TRBV7-6
J: TRBJ2-3
DNA: TGTGCCAGCAGCATCCACCCCGGCTGGAATACGCAGTATTTT
CDR3: CASSIHPGWNTQYF

size: -
D: -
V: TRBV7-8
J: TRBJ1-2
DNA: TGTGCCAGCAGCTTAGGAGAGGATGGCTACACCTTC
CDR3: CASSLGEDGYTF

size: -
D: TRBD2
V: TRBV9
J: TRBJ2-7
DNA: TGTGCCAGCAGCACCTCAACGGGGGGGACCCCCTACGAGCAGTACTTC
CDR3: CASSTSTGGTPYEQYF

size: few
D: TRBD1
V: TRBV18
J: TRBJ2-5
DNA: TGTGCCAGCTCACCACCCGACAGGGGGCGGGAGACCCAGTACTTC
CDR3: CASSPPDRGRETQYF

size: -
D: TRBD1
V: TRBV5-1
J: TRBJ1-6
DNA: TGCGCCAGCAGGTCGATAACAGGGGATTCACCCCTCCACTTT
CDR3: CASRSITGDSPLHF

size: -
D: -
V: TRBV12-3/TRBV12-4
J: TRBJ2-5
DNA: TGTGCCAGCAGCCGTGTTATGGAGACCCAGTACTTC
CDR3: CASSRVMETQYF

size: few
D: TRBD1
V: TRBV12-3/TRBV12-4
J: TRBJ2-1
DNA: TGTGCCAGCAGTTCGTCCACCGGGACAGCCTACAATGAGCAGTTCTTC
CDR3: CASSSSTGTAYNEQFF

size: -
D: -
V: TRBV7-2
J: TRBJ1-3
DNA: TGTGCCAGCAGCTTCGGGGACTGGCGAAACACCATATATTTT
CDR3: CASSFGDWRNTIYF

size: -
D: -
V: TRBV6-2/TRBV6-3
J: TRBJ2-7
DNA: TGTGCCAGCGGATCCTACTACGAGCAGTACTTC
CDR3: CASGSYYEQYF

size: -
D: -
V: TRBV6-5
J: TRBJ1-2
DNA: TGTGCCAGCGGGCTTAGTGATAACTATGGCTACACCTTC
CDR3: CASGLSDNYGYTF

size: -
D: TRBD1
V: TRBV6-5
J: TRBJ1-2
DNA: TGTGCCAGCAGTCTCGGGACAGGGGAAAAAGAAGGCTACACCTTC
CDR3: CASSLGTGEKEGYTF

size: few
D: TRBD1
V: TRBV7-6
J: TRBJ2-5
DNA: TGTGCCAGCAGCTTACAGGGGGTTGGGACCCAGTACTTC
CDR3: CASSLQGVGTQYF

size: few
D: TRBD2
V: TRBV6-2/TRBV6-3
J: TRBJ2-7
DNA: TGTGCCAGCAGTTCGCCCATCCCGGGACTAGCGGGAGTCCCCTACGAGCAGTACTTC
CDR3: CASSSPIPGLAGVPYEQYF